This entry is about one T cell receptor (beta chain). Its cognate antigen is unknown. Assay used: immunoSEQ multiplex PCR; TCRdb lists only in-frame clones, some missing. The sample carries about 31,000 clones, more than 90% recorded once. The data derive from a study of T cells in pancreatic ductal adenocarcinoma. Study results and caveats: Tumor and blood clonality did not differ significantly, about 0.1 versus 0.065. Enrichment of CD45RO+ effector over naive T cells in tumors may bias clonality. Unique clonotypes were around 7.6-fold more numerous in blood than in tumor.

The V gene's germline CDR1 is SNHLY and CDR2 FYNNEI. This CDR3 spans 12 amino acids. Deletions cut 7 bases from V and 2 bases from J, with 9 bases between. Selected pancreatic ductal adenocarcinoma patients had undergone surgery without neoadjuvant therapy. The sequencing sample was made of PBMCs. The V call is TRBV2, the J call TRBJ2-7, with D maybe TRBD2 (6 bases). This clonotype originated in a human donor with pancreatic ductal adenocarcinoma. CDR3 nucleotides: TGTGCCAGCAAGGAGGGCCCCTACGAGCAGTACTTC. Its translation: CASKEGPYEQYF.